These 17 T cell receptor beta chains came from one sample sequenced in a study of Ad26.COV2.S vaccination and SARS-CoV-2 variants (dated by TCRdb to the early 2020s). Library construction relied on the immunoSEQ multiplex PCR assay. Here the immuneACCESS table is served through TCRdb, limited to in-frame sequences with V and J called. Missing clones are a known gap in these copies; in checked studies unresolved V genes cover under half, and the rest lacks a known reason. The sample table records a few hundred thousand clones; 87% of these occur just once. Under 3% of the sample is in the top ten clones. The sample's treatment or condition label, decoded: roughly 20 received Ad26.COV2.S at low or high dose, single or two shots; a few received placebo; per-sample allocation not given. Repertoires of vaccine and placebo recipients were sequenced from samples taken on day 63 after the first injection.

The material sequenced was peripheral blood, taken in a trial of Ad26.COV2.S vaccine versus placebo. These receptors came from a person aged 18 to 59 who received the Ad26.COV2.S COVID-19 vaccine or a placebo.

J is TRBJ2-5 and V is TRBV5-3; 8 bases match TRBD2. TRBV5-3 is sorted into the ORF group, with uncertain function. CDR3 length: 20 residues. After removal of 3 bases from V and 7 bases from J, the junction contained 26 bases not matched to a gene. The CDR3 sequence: CARSYRSDGRALSLGLTQYF. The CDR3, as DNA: TGTGCCAGAAGCTACCGATCCGACGGGAGGGCCCTATCCCTCGGTTTGACCCAGTACTTC.

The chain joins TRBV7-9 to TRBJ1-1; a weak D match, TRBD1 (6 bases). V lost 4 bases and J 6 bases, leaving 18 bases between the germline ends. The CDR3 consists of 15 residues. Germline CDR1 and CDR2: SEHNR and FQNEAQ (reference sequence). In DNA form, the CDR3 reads TGTGCCAGCAGCTCCTCGACAGGCAGGGCGGCTGAAGCTTTCTTT. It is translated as CASSSSTGRAAEAFF.

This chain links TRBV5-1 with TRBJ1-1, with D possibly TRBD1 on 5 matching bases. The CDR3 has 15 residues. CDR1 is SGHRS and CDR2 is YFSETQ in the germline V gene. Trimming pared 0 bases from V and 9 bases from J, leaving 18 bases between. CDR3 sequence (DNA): TGCGCCAGCAGCTTGGTTCCTCAGGGCCTAAGGAAAGCTTTCTTT. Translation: CASSLVPQGLRKAFF.

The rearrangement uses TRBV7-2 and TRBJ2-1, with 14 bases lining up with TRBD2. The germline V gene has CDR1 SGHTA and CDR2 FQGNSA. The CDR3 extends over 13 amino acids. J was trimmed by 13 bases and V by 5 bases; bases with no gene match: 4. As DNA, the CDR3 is TGTGCCAGCAGCATGGGACTAGCGGGGGTTCAGTTCTTC. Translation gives CASSMGLAGVQFF.

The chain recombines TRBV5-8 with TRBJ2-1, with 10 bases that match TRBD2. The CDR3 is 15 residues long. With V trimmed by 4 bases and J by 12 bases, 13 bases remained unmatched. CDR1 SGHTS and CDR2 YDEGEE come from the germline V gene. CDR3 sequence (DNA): TGTGCCAGCAGCAATGCTAGCGGGAGCCACCAAAGGCAGTTCTTC. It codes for CASSNASGSHQRQFF.

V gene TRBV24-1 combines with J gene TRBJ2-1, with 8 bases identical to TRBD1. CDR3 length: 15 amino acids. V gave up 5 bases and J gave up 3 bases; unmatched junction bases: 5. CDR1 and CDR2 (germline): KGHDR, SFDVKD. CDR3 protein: CATSGPGQGYNEQFF. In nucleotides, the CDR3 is TGTGCCACCAGTGGCCCTGGACAGGGCTACAATGAGCAGTTCTTC.

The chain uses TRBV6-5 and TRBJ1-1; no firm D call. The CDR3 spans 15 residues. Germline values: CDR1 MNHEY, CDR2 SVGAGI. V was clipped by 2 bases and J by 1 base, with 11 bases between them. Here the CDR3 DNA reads TGTGCCAGCAGTTACCCCCGGGAGGGGAACACTGAAGCTTTCTTT. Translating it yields CASSYPREGNTEAFF.

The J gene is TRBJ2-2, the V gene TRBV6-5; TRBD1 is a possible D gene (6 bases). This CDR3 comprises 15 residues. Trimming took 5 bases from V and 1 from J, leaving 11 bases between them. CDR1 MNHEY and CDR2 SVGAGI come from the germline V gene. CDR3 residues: CASSPRTENTGELFF. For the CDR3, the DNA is TGTGCCAGCAGTCCACGGACAGAGAACACCGGGGAGCTGTTTTTT.

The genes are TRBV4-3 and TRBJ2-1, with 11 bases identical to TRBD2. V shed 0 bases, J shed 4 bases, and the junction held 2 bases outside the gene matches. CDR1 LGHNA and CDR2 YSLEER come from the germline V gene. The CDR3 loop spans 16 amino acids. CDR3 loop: CASSQEIAGGYNEQFF. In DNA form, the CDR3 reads TGCGCCAGCAGCCAAGAGATAGCGGGGGGGTACAATGAGCAGTTCTTC.

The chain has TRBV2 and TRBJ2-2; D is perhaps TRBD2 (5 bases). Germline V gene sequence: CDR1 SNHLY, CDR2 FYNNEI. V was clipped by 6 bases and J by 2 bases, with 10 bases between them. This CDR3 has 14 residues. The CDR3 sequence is CASRGAINTGELFF. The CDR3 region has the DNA TGTGCCAGCAGGGGAGCGATTAACACCGGGGAGCTGTTTTTT.

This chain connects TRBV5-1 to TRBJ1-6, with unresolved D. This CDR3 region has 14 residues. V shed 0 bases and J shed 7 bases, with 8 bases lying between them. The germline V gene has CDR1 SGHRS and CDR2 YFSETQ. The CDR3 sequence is CASSLVSVNSPLHF. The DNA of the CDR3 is TGCGCCAGCAGCTTGGTGTCAGTCAATTCACCCCTCCACTTT.

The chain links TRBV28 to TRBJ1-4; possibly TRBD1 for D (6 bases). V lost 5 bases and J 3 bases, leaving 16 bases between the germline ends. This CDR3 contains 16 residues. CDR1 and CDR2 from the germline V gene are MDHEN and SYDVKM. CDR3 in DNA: TGTGCCAGCAGTCCTGAGCCGAGGGGGGCTAATGAAAAACTGTTTTTT. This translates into CASSPEPRGANEKLFF.

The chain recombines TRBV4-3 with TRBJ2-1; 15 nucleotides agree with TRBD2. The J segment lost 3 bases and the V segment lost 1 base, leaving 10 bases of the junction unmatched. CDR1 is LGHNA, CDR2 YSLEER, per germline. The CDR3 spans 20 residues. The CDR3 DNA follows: TGCGCCAGCAGCCAAGCGAACCCGGGACTAGCGGGAGGATTCTACAATGAGCAGTTCTTC. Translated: CASSQANPGLAGGFYNEQFF.

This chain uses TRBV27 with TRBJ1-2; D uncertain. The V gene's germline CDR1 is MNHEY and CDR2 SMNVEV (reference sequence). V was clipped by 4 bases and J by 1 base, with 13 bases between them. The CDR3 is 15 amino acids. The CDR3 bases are TGTGCCAGCAGTTCGTCCTCCCTCGATAACTATGGCTACACCTTC. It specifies CASSSSSLDNYGYTF.

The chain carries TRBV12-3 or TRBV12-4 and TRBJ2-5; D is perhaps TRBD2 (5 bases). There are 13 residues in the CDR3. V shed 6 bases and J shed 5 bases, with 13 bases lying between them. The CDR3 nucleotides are TGTGCCAGCAGGTCCCTTTGGGAGGAGACCCAGTACTTC. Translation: CASRSLWEETQYF.

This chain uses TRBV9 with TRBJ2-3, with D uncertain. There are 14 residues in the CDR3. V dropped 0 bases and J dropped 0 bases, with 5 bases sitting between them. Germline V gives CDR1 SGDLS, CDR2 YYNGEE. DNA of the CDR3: TGTGCCAGCAGCGTAGTGGCGAGCACAGATACGCAGTATTTT. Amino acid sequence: CASSVVASTDTQYF.

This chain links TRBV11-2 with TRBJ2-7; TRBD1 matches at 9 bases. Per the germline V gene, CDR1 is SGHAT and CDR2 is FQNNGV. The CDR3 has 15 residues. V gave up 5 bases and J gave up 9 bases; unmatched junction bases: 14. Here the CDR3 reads CASSPGQGRSMGQYV. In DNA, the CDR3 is TGTGCCAGCAGCCCGGGACAGGGAAGGTCTATGGGGCAGTACGTC.